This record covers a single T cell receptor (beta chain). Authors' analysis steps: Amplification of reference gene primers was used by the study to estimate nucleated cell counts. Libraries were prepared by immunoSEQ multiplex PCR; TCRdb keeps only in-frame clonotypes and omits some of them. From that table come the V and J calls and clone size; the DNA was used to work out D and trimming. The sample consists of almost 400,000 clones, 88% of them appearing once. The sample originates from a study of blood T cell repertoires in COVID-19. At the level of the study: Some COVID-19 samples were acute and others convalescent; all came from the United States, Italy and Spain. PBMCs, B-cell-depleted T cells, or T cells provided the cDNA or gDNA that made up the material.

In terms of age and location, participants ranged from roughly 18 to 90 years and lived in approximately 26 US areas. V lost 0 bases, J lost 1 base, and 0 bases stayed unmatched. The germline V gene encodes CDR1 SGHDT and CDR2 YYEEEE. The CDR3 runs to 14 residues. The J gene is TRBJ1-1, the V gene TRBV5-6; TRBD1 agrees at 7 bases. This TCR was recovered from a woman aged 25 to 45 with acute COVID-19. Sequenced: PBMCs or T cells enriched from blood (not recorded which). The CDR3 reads CASSLGDRNTEAFF. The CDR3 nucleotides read TGTGCCAGCAGCTTGGGGGACAGGAACACTGAAGCTTTCTTT.